This entry lists 27 T cell receptor beta chains sequenced from one sample in a study of beta chain features in type 1 diabetes. Reverse transcription of all isolated RNA meant that expressed TCRB transcripts were sequenced. The method was immunoSEQ multiplex PCR; TCRdb's version includes in-frame clones alone and lacks a portion of them. The table records hundreds of thousands of clones, around 15% of them present only once. Sample: naive CD4+ T cells from blood. The receptor set was obtained from a man aged 18-30 years in good health.

This clone was seen more than once but under ten times. The V call is TRBV7-3, the J call TRBJ2-1, with 9 bases fitting TRBD2. The CDR3 has 15 amino acids. CDR1 is SGHTA, CDR2 FQGTGA, per germline. Germline trimming cut 2 bases from V and 6 bases from J; bases unmatched to any gene: 5. The CDR3 DNA is TGTGCCAGCAGCTTAGGCCTAGCGGGGACCAATGAGCAGTTCTTC. This encodes CASSLGLAGTNEQFF.

V gene TRBV28 combines with J gene TRBJ2-3; 10 positions agree with TRBD1. The V gene's germline CDR1 is MDHEN and CDR2 SYDVKM. The CDR3 is 16 amino acids. J gave up 7 bases and V 6 bases, and 13 bases lay outside the gene matches. The DNA of the CDR3 is TGTGCCAGCAGCCGTACCCGGGACAGGGGATTATATACGCAGTATTTT. Translated: CASSRTRDRGLYTQYF.

The chain has TRBV11-3 and TRBJ2-5; TRBD1 aligns across 9 bases. Unmatched junction bases numbered 7, after V lost 1 base and J lost 1 base. This CDR3 has 17 residues. From germline, CDR1 is SGHNT and CDR2 YENEEA. This CDR3 is CASSLGDRVAAQETQYF. CDR3 sequence (DNA): TGTGCCAGCAGCTTAGGGGACAGGGTGGCGGCCCAAGAGACCCAGTACTTC.

The chain uses TRBV7-9 and TRBJ2-7, with TRBD1 matching 11 bases. Looked up from germline, CDR1 is SEHNR and CDR2 is FQNEAQ (reference sequence). CDR3 length: 15 amino acids. The trim removed 5 bases at V and 12 bases at J, leaving 15 bases unmatched. The CDR3 here is CASSRAGTGGNEGYF. The CDR3 DNA follows: TGTGCCAGCAGCAGAGCAGGGACAGGGGGAAATGAGGGGTACTTC.

The rearrangement links TRBV9 to TRBJ1-2; D remains unclear. The CDR3 sequence is 12 residues long. The ends were cut back, 0 bases at V and 4 bases at J, with 4 bases in the middle. In germline, CDR1 is SGDLS, CDR2 YYNGEE. The CDR3 is CASSVDSYGYTF. CDR3 nucleotide sequence: TGTGCCAGCAGCGTAGACAGCTATGGCTACACCTTC.

This clone was seen a few times. This CDR3 reads CASSLGGSVTTDTQYF. Written as DNA, the CDR3 is TGTGCCAGCAGCTTAGGGGGCTCCGTAACTACAGATACGCAGTATTTT. V is TRBV7-2 and J is TRBJ2-3, with D tentatively TRBD1 (5 bases). Trimming stripped 1 base from V and 3 bases from J, with 14 bases between. The germline CDR1 and CDR2 sequences are SGHTA and FQGNSA. The length of the CDR3 is 16 residues.

This chain links TRBV28 with TRBJ1-4, with 8 nucleotides matching TRBD1. Germline trimming cut 6 bases from V and 3 bases from J; bases unmatched to any gene: 6. Germline CDR1 MDHEN, CDR2 SYDVKM. This CDR3 region has 15 residues. For the CDR3, the DNA is TGTGCCAGCAGACGCAGGGGGCGAGCTAATGAAAAACTGTTTTTT. Translation: CASRRRGRANEKLFF.

The genes are TRBV30 and TRBJ1-5; D gene unclear. Per the germline V gene, CDR1 is GTSNPN and CDR2 is SVGIG (reference sequence). V was clipped by 5 bases and J by 6 bases, with 14 bases between them. This CDR3 comprises 13 residues. The CDR3 DNA reads as TGTGCCTGGGCCCCGGGTGGGGTTCAGCCCCAGCATTTT. Translation gives CAWAPGGVQPQHF.

This clone was detected only a few times. The chain couples TRBV28 to TRBJ2-2; TRBD2 is a possible D gene (6 bases). The V gene lost 8 bases and the J gene lost 4 bases, with 14 bases spanning the gap. Germline CDR1 reads MDHEN; CDR2 reads SYDVKM. The CDR3 loop spans 14 amino acids. As DNA, the CDR3 is TGTGCCAGCTTAACCGGGACTCCCACCGGGGAGCTGTTTTTT. It translates to CASLTGTPTGELFF. Variable domain in full (rest from reference TRBV28 and TRBJ2-2): DVKVTQSSRYLVKRTGEKVFLECVQDMDHENMFWYRQDPGLGLRLIYFSYDVKMKEKGDIPEGYSVSREKKERFSLILESASTNQTSMYLCASLTGTPTGELFFGEGSRLTVL.

There are a few counts of this clone. The chain joins TRBV4-2 to TRBJ2-5; D gene uncertain. The CDR3 runs to 15 residues. CDR1 LGHNA and CDR2 YNFKEQ come from the germline V gene. V lost 0 bases and J lost 0, with 8 bases in between. The CDR3 region has the DNA TGTGCCAGCAGCCAAGATGTGAGGAACCAAGAGACCCAGTACTTC. Its protein product is CASSQDVRNQETQYF.

J is TRBJ1-1 and V is TRBV5-1; D is uncertain. The V and J ends lost 1 base and 0 bases respectively, with 7 bases between them. This CDR3 region has 14 residues. Germline assignment: CDR1 SGHRS and CDR2 YFSETQ. The CDR3: CASSLQDLNTEAFF. The CDR3 nucleotides are TGCGCCAGCAGCTTGCAGGATTTGAACACTGAAGCTTTCTTT.

This clone was seen many times. The rearrangement links TRBV28 to TRBJ2-1; D uncertain. Between the trimmed V and J ends, which lost 3 bases and 12 bases, there was a span of 9 bases. CDR3 length equals 11 residues. Germline-derived CDR1 and CDR2 are MDHEN and SYDVKM. CDR3 loop: CASSFQYGQFF. Here the CDR3 DNA reads TGTGCCAGCAGTTTTCAGTATGGGCAGTTCTTC.

The rearrangement links TRBV21-1 to TRBJ2-1; the listed D gene, TRBD2, was not tested against the DNA. TRBV21-1 is described as a pseudogene. The CDR3 has 14 residues. CDR3: CASSLAGDFNEQFF. CDR3 DNA: TGTGCCAGCAGCCTAGCGGGAGATTTTAATGAGCAGTTCTTC.

The chain couples TRBV7-3 to TRBJ2-7; 10 bases line up with TRBD2. Germline V lookup: CDR1 SGHTA, CDR2 FQGTGA. V lost 5 bases to trimming and J lost 7 bases; unmatched junction nucleotides: 14. This CDR3 has 16 amino acids. The DNA for the CDR3 is TGTGCCAGCAGCCCATCACTAGCGGGGCCATCTAAGGAGCAGTACTTC. Amino acid sequence: CASSPSLAGPSKEQYF.

This clone was observed a few times. V is TRBV29-1 and J is TRBJ2-3; 8 bases are a match to TRBD1. The length of the CDR3 is 13 residues. Germline V gives CDR1 SQVTM, CDR2 ANQGSEA. V dropped 6 bases and J dropped 7; count of bases not matched to a gene: 9. This chain's CDR3 is CSVGGTGSNTQYF. The DNA of the CDR3 is TGCAGCGTAGGCGGGACAGGCAGCAATACGCAGTATTTT.

The chain couples TRBV18 to TRBJ2-1; D may be TRBD1 (6 bases). The CDR3 is made up of 15 amino acids. Trimming took 3 bases from V and 7 from J, leaving 16 bases between them. CDR1 is KGHSH, CDR2 LQKENI, per germline. Here the CDR3 reads CASSPDRSARNEQFF. The CDR3 DNA sequence: TGTGCCAGCTCACCCGACAGGTCGGCACGTAATGAGCAGTTCTTC.

This clone showed up just a few times. The chain combines TRBV7-2 with TRBJ1-2, with TRBD1 matching over 7 bases. V lost 4 bases to trimming and J lost 2 bases; unmatched junction nucleotides: 1. Germline-derived CDR1 and CDR2 are SGHTA and FQGNSA. The CDR3 runs 13 residues. CDR3 in DNA: TGTGCCAGCAGCTCGGGACAGAACTATGGCTACACCTTC. Translation: CASSSGQNYGYTF.

CDR3 bases: TGTGCCAGCAGCAAAGGGGTTTGGGGGGAGGTGAAAGAGACCCAGTACTTC. The encoded protein is CASSKGVWGEVKETQYF. The chain is built from TRBV11-3 and TRBJ2-5, with D possibly being TRBD2 (6 bases). The CDR3 has 17 amino acids. V dropped 5 bases and J dropped 3 bases, with 22 bases sitting between them. CDR1 is SGHNT and CDR2 is YENEEA in the germline V gene.

This clone was counted only a few times. The chain carries TRBV27 and TRBJ2-7; TRBD2 matches 11 bases. CDR1 and CDR2 from the germline V gene are MNHEY and SMNVEV (reference sequence). This CDR3 region has 13 residues. The J segment lost 4 bases and the V segment lost 6 bases, leaving 2 bases of the junction unmatched. The CDR3 sequence: CASRASGRYEQYF. CDR3 DNA: TGTGCCAGCAGGGCTAGCGGGAGGTACGAGCAGTACTTC.

CDR3: CASSPGQASYEQYF. CDR3 coding DNA: TGTGCCAGCTCACCGGGACAAGCATCCTACGAGCAGTACTTC. J is TRBJ2-7 and V is TRBV18, with TRBD1 as a possible D gene (6 bases). Germline V gene data show CDR1 as KGHSH and CDR2 as LQKENI. V dropped 3 bases and J dropped 1 base, with 10 bases sitting between them. The CDR3 contains 14 residues.

This clone was detected many times. The chain combines TRBV25-1 with TRBJ2-7; TRBD2 matches at 7 bases. The CDR3 runs 16 residues. Trimming removed 4 bases from V and 5 bases from J; junction bases left unmatched: 14. Looked up from germline, CDR1 is MGHDK and CDR2 is SYGVNS. The CDR3 sequence is CASSGAPWEGRHEQYF. The CDR3, as DNA: TGTGCCAGCAGTGGGGCCCCGTGGGAGGGCCGCCACGAGCAGTACTTC.

About this clone itself: The junction shows a germline mismatch at one end, possibly a read error. The chain joins TRBV20-1 to TRBJ1-6, with D unresolved. The CDR3 is 10 residues long. Germline-derived CDR1 and CDR2 are DFQATT and SNEGSKA (reference sequence). CDR3: CSASYGAAVF. The CDR3 nucleotides read TGCAGTGCTAGTTACGGCGCGGCGGTTTTT.

This chain joins TRBV11-2 and TRBJ2-1; the D gene is possibly TRBD2 (6 bases). In germline, CDR1 is SGHAT, CDR2 FQNNGV. V was trimmed by 6 bases and J by 4 bases, leaving 16 bases between them. The CDR3 contains 15 residues. The CDR3 DNA sequence: TGTGCCAGCAGTCCCATAACGGGAGCTTACAATGAGCAGTTCTTC. Its translation: CASSPITGAYNEQFF.

CDR3 in amino acids: CASKANNQPQHF. CDR3 bases: TGTGCCAGTAAAGCGAACAATCAGCCCCAGCATTTT. The chain links TRBV27 to TRBJ1-5; D is ambiguous. The length of the CDR3 is 12 residues. V shed 9 bases and J shed 3 bases, with 9 bases lying between them. Germline CDR1 is MNHEY and CDR2 is SMNVEV (reference sequence).

The V and J genes are TRBV12-5 and TRBJ2-5; 11 bases are shared with TRBD2. With V trimmed by 3 bases and J by 5 bases, 11 bases remained unmatched. CDR3 length equals 17 residues. Per germline, CDR1 LGHNT and CDR2 FRNRAP. The CDR3 spells CASGFSGLAGGWETQYF. The CDR3 nucleotides are TGTGCTAGTGGTTTCTCCGGTCTAGCGGGAGGATGGGAGACCCAGTACTTC.

The chain joins TRBV7-9 to TRBJ2-5; D not resolved. The germline V and J ends were trimmed by 2 bases and 4 bases, with 14 bases remaining between them. The CDR3 covers 15 residues. Germline V gives CDR1 SEHNR, CDR2 FQNEAQ (reference sequence). The CDR3 nucleotides are TGTGCCAGCAGCTTAACGCGCCCCAGAGTAGAGACCCAGTACTTC. Amino acids: CASSLTRPRVETQYF.

This clone came up a few times. CDR3 DNA: TGTGCCAGCCGGGGACAGGCCTCATGGGGGGATACGCAGTATTTT. As protein: CASRGQASWGDTQYF. J is TRBJ2-3 and V is TRBV21-1; the table calls TRBD1, which could not be checked here. TRBV21-1 is tagged as a pseudogene. This CDR3 region has 15 residues.